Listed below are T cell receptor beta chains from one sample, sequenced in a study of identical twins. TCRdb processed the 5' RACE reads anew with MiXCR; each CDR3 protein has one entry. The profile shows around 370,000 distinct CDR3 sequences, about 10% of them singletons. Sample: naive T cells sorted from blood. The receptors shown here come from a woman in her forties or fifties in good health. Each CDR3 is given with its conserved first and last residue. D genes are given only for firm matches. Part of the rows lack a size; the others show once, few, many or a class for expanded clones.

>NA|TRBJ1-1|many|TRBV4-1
CASSLTGGDTEAFF
TGCGCCAGCAGCCTCACGGGTGGGGACACTGAAGCTTTCTTT
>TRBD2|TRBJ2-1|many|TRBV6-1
CASTVSSGPADEQFF
TGTGCCAGCACCGTTTCTAGCGGCCCGGCCGATGAGCAGTTCTTC
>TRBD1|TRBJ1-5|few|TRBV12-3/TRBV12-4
CASSFQGGDPQHF
TGTGCCAGCAGTTTCCAGGGGGGAGATCCCCAGCATTTT
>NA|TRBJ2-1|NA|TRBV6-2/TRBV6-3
CASSYGLDEQFF
TGTGCCAGCAGTTATGGTCTCGATGAGCAGTTCTTC
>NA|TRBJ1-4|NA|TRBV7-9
CASSATGEKLFF
TGTGCCAGCAGCGCCACAGGGGAAAAACTGTTTTTT
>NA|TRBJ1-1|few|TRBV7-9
CASSLISNTEAFF
TGTGCCAGCAGCTTAATCTCGAACACTGAAGCTTTCTTT
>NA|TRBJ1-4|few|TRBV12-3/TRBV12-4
CASSLLGPEKLFF
TGTGCCAGCAGTTTGTTAGGGCCTGAAAAACTGTTTTTT
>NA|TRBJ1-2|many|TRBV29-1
CSAGTEEIYGYTF
TGCAGCGCTGGGACGGAAGAAATATATGGCTACACCTTC
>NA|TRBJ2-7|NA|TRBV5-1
CASSLEGLTNEQYF
TGCGCCAGCAGCTTGGAGGGACTCACGAACGAGCAGTACTTC
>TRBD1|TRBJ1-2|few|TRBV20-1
CSARSEGQGYGYTF
TGCAGTGCTCGATCTGAGGGACAGGGGTATGGCTACACCTTC
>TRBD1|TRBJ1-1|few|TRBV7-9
CASSLYHGQGNTEAFF
TGTGCCAGCAGCTTATATCATGGACAGGGGAACACTGAAGCTTTCTTT
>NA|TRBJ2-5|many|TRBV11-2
CASSLGGGRETQYF
TGTGCCAGCAGCTTAGGAGGGGGGCGAGAGACCCAGTACTTC
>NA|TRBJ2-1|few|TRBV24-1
CATSDSGVRSYNEQFF
TGTGCCACCAGTGATTCAGGGGTCAGGTCCTACAATGAGCAGTTCTTC
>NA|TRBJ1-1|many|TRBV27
CASSSRVSEAFF
TGTGCCAGCAGTTCTCGTGTCAGTGAAGCTTTCTTT
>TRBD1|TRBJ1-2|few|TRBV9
CASSEGQRVLEGYTF
TGTGCCAGCAGCGAGGGACAGAGGGTACTCGAAGGCTACACCTTC
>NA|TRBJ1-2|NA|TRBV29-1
CSVSERLQGKSMRGYTF
TGCAGCGTCTCCGAAAGACTGCAGGGGAAATCTATGAGAGGCTACACCTTC
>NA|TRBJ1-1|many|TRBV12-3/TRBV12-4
CASSPTPNMNTEAFF
TGTGCCAGCAGTCCCACGCCAAATATGAACACTGAAGCTTTCTTT
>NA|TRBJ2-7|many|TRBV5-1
CASSYDFSYEQYF
TGCGCCAGCAGCTACGACTTCTCCTACGAGCAGTACTTC
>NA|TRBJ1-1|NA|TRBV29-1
CSVRSGGNTEAFF
TGCAGCGTTAGATCTGGCGGGAACACTGAAGCTTTCTTT
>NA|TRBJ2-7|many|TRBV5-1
CASSLSGPPDEQYF
TGCGCCAGCAGCTTAAGCGGACCGCCGGACGAGCAGTACTTC
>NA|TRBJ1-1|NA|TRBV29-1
CSVGGFKGNTEAFF
TGCAGCGTTGGGGGTTTCAAGGGGAACACTGAAGCTTTCTTT
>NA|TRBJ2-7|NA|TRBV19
CASSSAGHNEQYF
TGTGCCAGTAGTAGCGCAGGGCACAACGAGCAGTACTTC
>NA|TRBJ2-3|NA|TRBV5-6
CASSLGLRLIDTQYF
TGTGCCAGCAGCCTGGGACTTCGCCTTATAGATACGCAGTATTTT
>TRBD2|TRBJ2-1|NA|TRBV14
CASSQDLGTSGNEQFF
TGTGCCAGCAGCCAAGACCTGGGGACTAGCGGGAATGAGCAGTTCTTC
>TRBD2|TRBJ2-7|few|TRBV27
CASNPAGGGEQYF
TGTGCCAGCAACCCAGCGGGAGGGGGTGAGCAGTACTTC
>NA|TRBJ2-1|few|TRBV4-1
CASSALPGPGSNEQFF
TGCGCCAGCAGCGCCCTTCCGGGACCGGGGTCCAATGAGCAGTTCTTC
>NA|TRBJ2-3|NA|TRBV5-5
CASSLEGGFSTDTQYF
TGTGCCAGCAGCTTGGAAGGCGGGTTTAGCACAGATACGCAGTATTTT
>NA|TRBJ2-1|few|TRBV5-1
CASSLSQRSSYNEQFF
TGCGCCAGCAGCTTGAGTCAGCGGAGCTCCTACAATGAGCAGTTCTTC
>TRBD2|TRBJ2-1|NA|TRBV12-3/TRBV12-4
CASRFTSGRYNGQFF
TGTGCCAGCAGGTTTACTAGCGGGCGCTACAATGGGCAGTTCTTC
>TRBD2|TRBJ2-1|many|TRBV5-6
CASSFRSAGDNEQFF
TGTGCCAGCAGCTTCAGGTCAGCGGGAGACAATGAGCAGTTCTTC
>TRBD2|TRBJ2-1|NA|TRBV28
CASYSGGVGRRQFF
TGTGCCAGCTATTCTGGGGGGGTAGGGAGGAGGCAGTTCTTC
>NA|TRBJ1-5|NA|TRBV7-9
CASSLEGPGRTNQPQHF
TGTGCCAGCAGCTTAGAGGGGCCCGGCAGGACCAATCAGCCCCAGCATTTT
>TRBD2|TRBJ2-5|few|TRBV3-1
CASSQKSGSEETQYF
TGTGCCAGCAGCCAGAAGAGCGGGAGCGAGGAGACCCAGTACTTC
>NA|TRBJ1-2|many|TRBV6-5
CASSYSYRFSDYGYTF
TGTGCCAGCAGTTACTCGTACCGGTTCTCAGACTATGGCTACACCTTC
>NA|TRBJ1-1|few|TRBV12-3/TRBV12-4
CASRVNPEAFF
TGTGCCAGCAGGGTTAACCCTGAAGCTTTCTTT
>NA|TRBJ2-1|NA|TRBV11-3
CASSLGGGASLGDEQFF
TGTGCCAGCAGCTTAGGTGGGGGGGCTAGCCTCGGCGATGAGCAGTTCTTC
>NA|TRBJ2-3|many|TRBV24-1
CATSDSSGPRTDTQYF
TGTGCCACCAGTGATTCCAGCGGGCCCCGCACAGATACGCAGTATTTT
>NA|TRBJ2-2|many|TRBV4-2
CASRGGRPKYTGELFF
TGTGCCAGCAGGGGGGGAAGACCCAAATACACCGGGGAGCTGTTTTTT
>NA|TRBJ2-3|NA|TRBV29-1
CSVEDRGDTQYF
TGCAGCGTTGAAGATCGGGGAGATACGCAGTATTTT
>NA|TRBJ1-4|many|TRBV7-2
CASSGQGEKLFF
TGTGCCAGCAGCGGACAAGGAGAAAAACTGTTTTTT
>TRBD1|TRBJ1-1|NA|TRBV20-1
CSAPPLTGATAFF
TGCAGTGCTCCTCCTTTGACAGGGGCGACAGCTTTCTTT
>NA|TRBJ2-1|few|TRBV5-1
CASSVGLTVAGQFF
TGCGCCAGCAGCGTGGGACTGACAGTTGCTGGGCAGTTCTTC
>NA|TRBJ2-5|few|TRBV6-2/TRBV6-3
CASNLGPEGTQYF
TGTGCCAGCAACCTCGGGCCCGAAGGGACCCAGTACTTC
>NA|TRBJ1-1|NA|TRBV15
CATSMGRGTEAFF
TGTGCCACCAGCATGGGGAGGGGGACTGAAGCTTTCTTT
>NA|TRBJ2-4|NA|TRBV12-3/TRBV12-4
CASSLSQESKNIQYF
TGTGCCAGCAGTTTAAGCCAGGAGTCCAAAAACATTCAGTACTTC
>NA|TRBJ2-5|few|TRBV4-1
CASSQEGGQGTQYF
TGCGCCAGCAGCCAAGAGGGGGGTCAGGGGACCCAGTACTTC
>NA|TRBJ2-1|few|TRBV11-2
CASSPPGRPEQFF
TGTGCCAGCAGTCCCCCGGGGCGTCCTGAGCAGTTCTTC